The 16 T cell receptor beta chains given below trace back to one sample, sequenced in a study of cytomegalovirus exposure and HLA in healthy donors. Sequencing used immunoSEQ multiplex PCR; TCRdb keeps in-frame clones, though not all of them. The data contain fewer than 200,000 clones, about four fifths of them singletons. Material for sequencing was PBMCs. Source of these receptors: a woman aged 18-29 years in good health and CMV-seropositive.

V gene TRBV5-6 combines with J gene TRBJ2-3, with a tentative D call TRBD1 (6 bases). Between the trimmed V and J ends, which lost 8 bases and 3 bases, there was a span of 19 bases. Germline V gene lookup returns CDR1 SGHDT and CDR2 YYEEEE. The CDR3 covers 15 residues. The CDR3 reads CASRAMTGGTDTQYF. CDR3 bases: TGTGCCAGTCGTGCAATGACAGGTGGGACAGATACGCAGTATTTT.

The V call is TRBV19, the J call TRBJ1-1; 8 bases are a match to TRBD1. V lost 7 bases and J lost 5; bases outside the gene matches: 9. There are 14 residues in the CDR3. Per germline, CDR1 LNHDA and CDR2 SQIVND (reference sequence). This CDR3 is CASKADRVETEAFF. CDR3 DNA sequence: TGTGCCAGTAAGGCGGACAGGGTCGAAACTGAAGCTTTCTTT.

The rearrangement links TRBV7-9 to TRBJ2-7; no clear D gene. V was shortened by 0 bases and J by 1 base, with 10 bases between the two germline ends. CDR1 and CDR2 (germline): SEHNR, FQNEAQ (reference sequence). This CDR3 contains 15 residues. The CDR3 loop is CASSLAAGWSYEQYF. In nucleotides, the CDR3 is TGTGCCAGCAGCTTAGCGGCCGGGTGGTCCTACGAGCAGTACTTC.

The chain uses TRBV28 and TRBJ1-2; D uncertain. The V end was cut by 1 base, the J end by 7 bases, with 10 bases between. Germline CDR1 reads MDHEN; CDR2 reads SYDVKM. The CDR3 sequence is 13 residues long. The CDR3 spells CASSLSDAGGYTF. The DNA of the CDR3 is TGTGCCAGCAGTTTATCCGATGCGGGTGGCTACACCTTC.

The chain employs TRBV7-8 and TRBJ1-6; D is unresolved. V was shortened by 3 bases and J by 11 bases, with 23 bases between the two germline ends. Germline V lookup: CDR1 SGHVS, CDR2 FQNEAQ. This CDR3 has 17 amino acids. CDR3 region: CASSFRLSTGNKAPLHF. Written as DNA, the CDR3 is TGTGCCAGCAGCTTCCGATTGTCAACGGGGAACAAGGCACCCCTCCACTTT. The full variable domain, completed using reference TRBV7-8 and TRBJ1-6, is GAGVSQSPRYKVAKRGQDVALRCDPISGHVSLFWYQQALGQGPEFLTYFQNEAQLDKSGLPSDRFFAERPEGSVSTLKIQRTQQEDSAVYLCASSFRLSTGNKAPLHFGNGTRLTVT.

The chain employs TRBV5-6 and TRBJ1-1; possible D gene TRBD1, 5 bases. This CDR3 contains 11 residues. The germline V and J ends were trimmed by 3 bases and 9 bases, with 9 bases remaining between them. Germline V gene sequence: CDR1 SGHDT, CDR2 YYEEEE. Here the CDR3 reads CASSWRDQAFF. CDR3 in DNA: TGTGCCAGCAGCTGGCGGGACCAAGCTTTCTTT.

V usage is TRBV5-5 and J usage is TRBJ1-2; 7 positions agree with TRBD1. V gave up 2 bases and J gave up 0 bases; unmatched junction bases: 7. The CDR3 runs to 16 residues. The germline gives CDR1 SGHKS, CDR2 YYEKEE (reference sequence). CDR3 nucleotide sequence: TGTGCCAGCAGCTTCCAGGGGGGAACTACTAACTATGGCTACACCTTC. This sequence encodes CASSFQGGTTNYGYTF. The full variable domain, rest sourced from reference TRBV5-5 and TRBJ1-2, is DAGVTQSPTHLIKTRGQQVTLRCSPISGHKSVSWYQQVLGQGPQFIFQYYEKEERGRGNFPDRFSARQFPNYSSELNVNALLLGDSALYLCASSFQGGTTNYGYTFGSGTRLTVV.

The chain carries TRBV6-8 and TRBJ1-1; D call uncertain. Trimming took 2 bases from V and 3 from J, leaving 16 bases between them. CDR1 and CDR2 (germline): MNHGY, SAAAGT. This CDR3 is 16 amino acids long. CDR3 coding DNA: TGTGCCAGCAGTTACGAGGAGGCAGCAAACTACACTGAAGCTTTCTTT. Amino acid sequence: CASSYEEAANYTEAFF.

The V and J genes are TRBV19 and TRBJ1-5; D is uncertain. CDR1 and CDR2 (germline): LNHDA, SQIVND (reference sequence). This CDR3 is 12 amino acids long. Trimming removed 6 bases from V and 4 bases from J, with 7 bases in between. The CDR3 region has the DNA TGTGCCAGTAGCGACGGGAATCAGCCCCAGCATTTT. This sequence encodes CASSDGNQPQHF.

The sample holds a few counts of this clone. The CDR3 region is CASSPGRGSQPQHF. The CDR3 coding sequence is TGTGCCAGTAGTCCTGGCAGGGGGAGCCAGCCCCAGCATTTT. The chain couples TRBV19 to TRBJ1-5; 7 bases match TRBD1. Germline CDR1 reads LNHDA; CDR2 reads SQIVND (reference sequence). Trimming took 5 bases from V and 7 from J; bases not matched to a gene: 8. The CDR3 has 14 amino acids.

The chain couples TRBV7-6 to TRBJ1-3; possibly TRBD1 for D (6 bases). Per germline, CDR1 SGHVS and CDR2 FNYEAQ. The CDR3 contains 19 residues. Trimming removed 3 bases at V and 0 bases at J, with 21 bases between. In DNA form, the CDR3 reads TGTGCCAGCAGCTTCCTTACCAACCCGGGACACAACTCTGGAAACACCATATATTTT. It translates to CASSFLTNPGHNSGNTIYF.

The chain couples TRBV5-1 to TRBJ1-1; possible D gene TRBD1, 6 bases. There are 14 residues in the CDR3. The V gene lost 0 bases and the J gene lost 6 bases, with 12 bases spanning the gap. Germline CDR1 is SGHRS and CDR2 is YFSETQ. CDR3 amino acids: CASSLGQVNAEAFF. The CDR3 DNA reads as TGCGCCAGCAGCTTGGGACAGGTTAATGCTGAAGCTTTCTTT.

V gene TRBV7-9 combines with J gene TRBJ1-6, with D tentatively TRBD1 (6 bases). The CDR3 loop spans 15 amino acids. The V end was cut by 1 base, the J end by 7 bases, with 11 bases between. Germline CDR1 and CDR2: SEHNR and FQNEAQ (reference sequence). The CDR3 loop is CASSLGPGQNSPLHF. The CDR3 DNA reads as TGTGCCAGCAGCTTAGGTCCCGGACAGAATTCACCCCTCCACTTT.

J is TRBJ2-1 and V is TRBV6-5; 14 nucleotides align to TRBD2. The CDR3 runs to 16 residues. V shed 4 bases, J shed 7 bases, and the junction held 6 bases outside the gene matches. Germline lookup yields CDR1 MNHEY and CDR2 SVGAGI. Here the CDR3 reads CASSSGTSGGLNEQFF. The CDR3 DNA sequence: TGTGCCAGCAGTTCCGGGACTAGCGGGGGCCTTAATGAGCAGTTCTTC.

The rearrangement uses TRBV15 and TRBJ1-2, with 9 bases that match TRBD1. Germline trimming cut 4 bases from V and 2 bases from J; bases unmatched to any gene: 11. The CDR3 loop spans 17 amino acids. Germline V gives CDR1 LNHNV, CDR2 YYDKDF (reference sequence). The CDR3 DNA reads TGTGCCACCAGCAATTCTCCTGGGACAGGGACAAACTATGGCTACACCTTC. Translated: CATSNSPGTGTNYGYTF.

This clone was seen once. The CDR3 DNA reads TGTGCCAGCTCACATCAGGACACGAACACTGAAGCTTTCTTT. It codes for CASSHQDTNTEAFF. This sequence joins TRBV18 and TRBJ1-1, with D perhaps matching TRBD1 (5 bases). Germline assignment: CDR1 KGHSH and CDR2 LQKENI. Trimming removed 4 bases at V and 1 base at J, with 10 bases between. CDR3 length equals 14 residues.